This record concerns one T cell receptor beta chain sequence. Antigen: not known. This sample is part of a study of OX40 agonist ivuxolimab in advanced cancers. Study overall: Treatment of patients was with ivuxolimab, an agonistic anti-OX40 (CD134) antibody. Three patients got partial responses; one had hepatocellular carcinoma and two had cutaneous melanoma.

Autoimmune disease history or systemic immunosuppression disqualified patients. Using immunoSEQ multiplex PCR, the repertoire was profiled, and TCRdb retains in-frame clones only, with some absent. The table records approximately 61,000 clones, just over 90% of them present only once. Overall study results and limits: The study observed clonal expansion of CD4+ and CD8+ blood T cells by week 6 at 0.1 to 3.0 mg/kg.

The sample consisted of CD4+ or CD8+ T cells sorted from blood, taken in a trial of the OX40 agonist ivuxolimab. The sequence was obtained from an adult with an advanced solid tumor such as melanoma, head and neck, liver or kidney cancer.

The CDR3 coding sequence is TGTGCCATCAGTGATGGGCCGAACTCTGGAAACACCATATATTTT. This gives the protein CAISDGPNSGNTIYF. The genes are TRBV10-3 and TRBJ1-3; D not resolved. With 3 bases removed from V and 0 bases from J, the gap between germline ends came to 9 bases. CDR1 and CDR2 (germline): ENHRY, SYGVKD. This CDR3 region has 15 residues.